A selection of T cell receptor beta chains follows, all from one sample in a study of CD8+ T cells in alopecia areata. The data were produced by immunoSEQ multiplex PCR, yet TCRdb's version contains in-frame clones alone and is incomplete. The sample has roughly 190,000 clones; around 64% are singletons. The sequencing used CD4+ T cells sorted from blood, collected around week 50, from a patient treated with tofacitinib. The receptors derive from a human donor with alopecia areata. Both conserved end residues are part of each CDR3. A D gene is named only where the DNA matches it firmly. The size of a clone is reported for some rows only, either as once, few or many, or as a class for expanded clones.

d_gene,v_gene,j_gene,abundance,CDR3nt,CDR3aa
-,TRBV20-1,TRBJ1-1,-,TGCAGTACAGGTCAGGGATGGGAAGCTTTCTTT,CSTGQGWEAFF
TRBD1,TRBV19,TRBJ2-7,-,TGTGCCAGTAGTGTCGGGACAGGGGGCTACGAGCAGTACTTC,CASSVGTGGYEQYF
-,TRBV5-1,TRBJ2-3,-,TGCGCCAGCAGCTTGGGACAGAGCACAGATACGCAGTATTTT,CASSLGQSTDTQYF
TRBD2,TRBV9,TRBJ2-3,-,TGTGCCAGCAGCCTGAGGACTAGCGGGGGCACAGATACGCAGTATTTT,CASSLRTSGGTDTQYF
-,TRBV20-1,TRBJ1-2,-,TGCAGTGCTAGCGACGGGGTTGGCTACACCTTC,CSASDGVGYTF
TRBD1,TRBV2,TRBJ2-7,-,TGTGCCAAAGGGGACAGGTTTTCCGAGCAGTACTTC,CAKGDRFSEQYF
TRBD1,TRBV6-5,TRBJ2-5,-,TGTGCCAGCAGTTACGACAACAGGGGGCAAGAGACCCAGTACTTC,CASSYDNRGQETQYF
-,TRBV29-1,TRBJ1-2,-,TGCAGCGTTGCCGTGGGTGTGGGGATTGGCTATGGCTACACCTTC,CSVAVGVGIGYGYTF
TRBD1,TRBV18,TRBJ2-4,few,TGTGCCAGCTCACCACCCCAACCCGGGACAGGGAAAAACATTCAGTACTTC,CASSPPQPGTGKNIQYF
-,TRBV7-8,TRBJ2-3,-,TGTGCCAGCAGCTTAAGACAGTTCACAGATACGCAGTATTTT,CASSLRQFTDTQYF
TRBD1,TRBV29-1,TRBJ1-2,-,TGCAGCGTCCACCGGGACAGGGGTTATGGCTACACCTTC,CSVHRDRGYGYTF
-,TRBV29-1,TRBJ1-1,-,TGCAGCGTTGGAAGGAACACTGAAGCTTTCTTT,CSVGRNTEAFF
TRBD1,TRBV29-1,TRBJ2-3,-,TGCAGCGTTGACGGGGACAGGGAAGGCACAGATACGCAGTATTTT,CSVDGDREGTDTQYF
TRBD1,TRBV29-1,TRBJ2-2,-,TGCAGCGTCTCCCGGACAGGGGGGACCGGGGAGCTGTTTTTT,CSVSRTGGTGELFF
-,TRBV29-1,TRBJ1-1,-,TGCAGCGTTGTGGGTACCCTGAACACTGAAGCTTTCTTT,CSVVGTLNTEAFF
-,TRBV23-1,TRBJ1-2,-,TGCGCCAGCACGACACGAATTAATGGCTACACCTTC,CASTTRINGYTF
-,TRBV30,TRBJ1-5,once,TGTGCCTGGAGTGAACACGGATATCAGCCCCAGCATTTT,CAWSEHGYQPQHF
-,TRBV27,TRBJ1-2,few,TGTGCCAGCAGCCAAGGAGACGTTGGCTATGGCTACACCTTC,CASSQGDVGYGYTF
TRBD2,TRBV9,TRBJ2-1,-,TGTGCCAGCAGCCCCGGGACTAGCGGCGATGAGCAGTTCTTC,CASSPGTSGDEQFF
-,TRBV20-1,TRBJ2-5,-,TGCAGTGCTGAAAGGGGGGAGACCCAGTACTTC,CSAERGETQYF
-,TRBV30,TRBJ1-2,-,TGTGCCTGGAGTGTCCTAGATTATGGCTACACCTTC,CAWSVLDYGYTF
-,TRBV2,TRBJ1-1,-,TGTGCCAGCAGTGAATGGGACCCCTTGGCTGAAGCTTTCTTT,CASSEWDPLAEAFF
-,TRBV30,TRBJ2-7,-,TGTGCCTGGTCCGACGGTAACGAGCAGTACTTC,CAWSDGNEQYF
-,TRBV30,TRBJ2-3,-,TGTGCCTGGACGGCGGGGCCTAACACAGATACGCAGTATTTT,CAWTAGPNTDTQYF
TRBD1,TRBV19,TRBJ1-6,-,TGTGCCAGTAGTACGACAGGGCAATCACCCCTCCACTTT,CASSTTGQSPLHF
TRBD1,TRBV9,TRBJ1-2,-,TGTGCCAGCAGCGCCGGACAGGCTGGCTATGGCTACACCTTC,CASSAGQAGYGYTF
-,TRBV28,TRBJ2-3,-,TGTGCCAGCAGTACAACAGATACGCAGTATTTT,CASSTTDTQYF
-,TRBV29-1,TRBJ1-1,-,TGCAGCGTCACTAGGCAGGGAAAAGCTTTCTTT,CSVTRQGKAFF
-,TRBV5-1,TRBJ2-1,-,TGCGCCAGCAGCAAAGCCTCCTCGGGGATCTTCAATGAGCAGTTCTTC,CASSKASSGIFNEQFF